These 27 T cell receptor beta chains were sequenced from one sample in a study of cytomegalovirus exposure and HLA in healthy donors. Primers for the PCR totalled 60 Vbeta and 13 Jbeta. The table came from immunoSEQ multiplex PCR; TCRdb's copy has only in-frame clones and leaves some out. The sample yields roughly 98,000 clones, about 80% seen once. Sequenced material: PBMCs. These receptors came from a man aged 35 to 55 in good health and CMV-seronegative.

The chain links TRBV7-9 to TRBJ1-5; no firm D call. V lost 2 bases and J 10 bases, leaving 15 bases between the germline ends. Germline V lookup: CDR1 SEHNR, CDR2 FQNEAQ (reference sequence). The CDR3 is 14 residues long. CDR3 in DNA: TGTGCCAGCAGCTTAACCGCCGACAACCTTCCCCAGCATTTT. Its translation is CASSLTADNLPQHF.

The chain joins TRBV29-1 to TRBJ1-1; no reliable D call. Per germline, CDR1 SQVTM and CDR2 ANQGSEA. The germline V and J ends were trimmed by 4 bases and 5 bases, with 17 bases remaining between them. The length of the CDR3 is 14 residues. CDR3 sequence: CSVGIGAGGTEAFF. Here the CDR3 DNA reads TGCAGCGTTGGGATTGGCGCGGGAGGGACTGAAGCTTTCTTT.

The chain carries TRBV15 and TRBJ2-5; 12 bases are shared with TRBD2. CDR1 and CDR2 from the germline V gene are LNHNV and YYDKDF (reference sequence). This CDR3 has 16 amino acids. The ends lost 5 bases at V and 2 bases at J; junction bases unmatched: 6. This chain's CDR3 is CATSGGTSGPQETQYF. The CDR3 nucleotides read TGTGCCACCAGCGGGGGGACTAGCGGGCCTCAAGAGACCCAGTACTTC.

V usage is TRBV28 and J usage is TRBJ1-4; 8 bases are shared with TRBD1. V gave up 5 bases and J gave up 10 bases; unmatched junction bases: 3. The CDR3 contains 12 residues. Germline loops: CDR1 MDHEN, CDR2 SYDVKM. The CDR3 loop is CASSIGTGKLFF. In DNA, the CDR3 is TGTGCCAGCAGTATTGGGACAGGAAAACTGTTTTTT.

This chain links TRBV28 with TRBJ2-5; 8 bases fit TRBD1. The length of the CDR3 is 14 residues. Trimming cost V 3 bases and J 5 bases; bases outside gene matches: 5. Germline-derived CDR1 and CDR2 are MDHEN and SYDVKM. The CDR3, as DNA: TGTGCCAGCAGTTTTATCAGGGGGCACGAGACCCAGTACTTC. It encodes CASSFIRGHETQYF. Using reference TRBV28 and TRBJ2-5 for the parts outside the CDR3, the full variable domain is DVKVTQSSRYLVKRTGEKVFLECVQDMDHENMFWYRQDPGLGLRLIYFSYDVKMKEKGDIPEGYSVSREKKERFSLILESASTNQTSMYLCASSFIRGHETQYFGPGTRLLVL.

This chain joins TRBV7-2 and TRBJ2-1; tentatively, D is TRBD2 (5 bases). Per germline, CDR1 SGHTA and CDR2 FQGNSA. CDR3 length: 13 residues. V lost 4 bases to trimming and J lost 6 bases, with 10 bases between them. The DNA of the CDR3 is TGTGCCAGCAGCTCATGGACTGTCAATGAGCAGTTCTTC. It encodes CASSSWTVNEQFF.

V and J are TRBV19 and TRBJ2-1; D might be TRBD2 (5 bases). The CDR3 runs to 11 residues. Trimming removed 3 bases from V and 9 bases from J, with 6 bases in between. The V gene's germline CDR1 is LNHDA and CDR2 SQIVND (reference sequence). CDR3 amino acids: CASSIRGEQFF. CDR3 sequence (DNA): TGTGCCAGTAGTATTCGGGGTGAGCAGTTCTTC.

This clone was seen a handful of times. The chain has TRBV7-9 and TRBJ2-2; D is possibly TRBD1 (5 bases). Germline CDR1 is SEHNR and CDR2 is FQNEAQ (reference sequence). The CDR3 is made up of 12 amino acids. CDR3 sequence: CAGWTPGGELFF. The CDR3 coding sequence is TGTGCTGGTTGGACACCCGGCGGGGAGCTGTTTTTT.

The V and J genes are TRBV9 and TRBJ2-3; 16 nucleotides agree with TRBD2. Germline CDR1 reads SGDLS; CDR2 reads YYNGEE. This CDR3 is 17 amino acids long. V shed 4 bases and J 2 bases; nucleotides not matched to a gene: 4. The CDR3 protein is CASSLGLAGGNTDTQYF. CDR3 in DNA: TGTGCCAGCAGCCTGGGACTAGCGGGGGGGAACACAGATACGCAGTATTTT.

This clone was observed a single time. This rearrangement joins TRBV18 to TRBJ1-4, with no clear D. The CDR3 runs to 13 residues. The germline CDR1 and CDR2 sequences are KGHSH and LQKENI. With 6 bases removed from V and 7 bases from J, the gap between germline ends came to 12 bases. The CDR3 spells CASSREGGEKLFF. As DNA, the CDR3 is TGTGCCAGCTCTCGGGAGGGTGGTGAAAAACTGTTTTTT.

The rearrangement uses TRBV5-1 and TRBJ2-3; D is uncertain. CDR1 is SGHRS, CDR2 YFSETQ, per germline. This CDR3 has 14 residues. V lost 1 base to trimming and J lost 5 bases, with 11 bases between them. CDR3 sequence: CASSLSSLGDTQYF. The CDR3, as DNA: TGCGCCAGCAGCTTGTCTAGTCTAGGAGATACGCAGTATTTT.

The chain uses TRBV5-1 and TRBJ2-2; D perhaps matches TRBD1 (6 bases). The CDR3 has 17 residues. Germline V gene lookup returns CDR1 SGHRS and CDR2 YFSETQ. Trimming shortened V by 6 bases and J by 0 bases, and 18 bases separated the two germline ends. Written as DNA, the CDR3 is TGCGCCAGCAAATTCACCCGGGACAACGCGAACACCGGGGAGCTGTTTTTT. Its protein product is CASKFTRDNANTGELFF.

In this sample, this clone turned up a few times. This chain uses TRBV28 with TRBJ2-2, with 9 bases aligning to TRBD1. The junction had 4 bases not matched to a gene; V was cut back by 5 bases and J by 6 bases. Looked up from germline, CDR1 is MDHEN and CDR2 is SYDVKM. The CDR3 loop spans 14 amino acids. The CDR3 spells CASSPTGGAGELFF. The CDR3 DNA follows: TGTGCCAGCAGTCCGACAGGGGGAGCCGGGGAGCTGTTTTTT.

This chain connects TRBV28 to TRBJ2-6; 8 bases map to TRBD1. With 4 bases clipped from V and 2 bases from J, the junction kept 7 bases outside the gene matches. CDR3 length: 17 amino acids. CDR1 and CDR2 from the germline V gene are MDHEN and SYDVKM. CDR3 sequence: CASSSTGAPPGANVLTF. The CDR3 bases are TGTGCCAGCAGTTCGACAGGGGCCCCTCCTGGGGCCAACGTCCTGACTTTC.

The chain recombines TRBV30 with TRBJ2-1; 8 nucleotides match TRBD2. CDR3 length: 13 amino acids. J gave up 2 bases and V 5 bases, and 2 bases lay outside the gene matches. Germline V gene sequence: CDR1 GTSNPN, CDR2 SVGIG (reference sequence). CDR3: CAWAGGTYNEQFF. CDR3 bases: TGTGCCTGGGCGGGGGGCACCTACAATGAGCAGTTCTTC.

The chain joins TRBV5-1 to TRBJ1-1; the match to TRBD1 covers 9 bases. Per the germline V gene, CDR1 is SGHRS and CDR2 is YFSETQ. The CDR3 runs to 14 residues. With V trimmed by 4 bases and J by 7 bases, 8 bases remained unmatched. CDR3 protein: CASSQGDRALEAFF. In DNA form, the CDR3 reads TGCGCCAGCAGCCAGGGGGACAGGGCCCTTGAAGCTTTCTTT.

The V and J genes are TRBV19 and TRBJ1-1, with 9 bases matching TRBD1. Trimming cost V 10 bases and J 5 bases; bases outside gene matches: 8. Germline loops: CDR1 LNHDA, CDR2 SQIVND (reference sequence). This CDR3 comprises 13 residues. The CDR3 spells CATRYRGQTEAFF. The CDR3, as DNA: TGTGCCACCCGGTACAGGGGGCAAACTGAAGCTTTCTTT.

This clone appeared a few times. This chain joins TRBV28 and TRBJ2-5, with TRBD2 matching 7 bases. The CDR3 runs to 15 residues. V gave up 2 bases and J gave up 2 bases; unmatched junction bases: 5. CDR1 MDHEN and CDR2 SYDVKM come from the germline V gene. CDR3 DNA: TGTGCCAGCAGTTTAGGGACCGGGGGGCAAGAGACCCAGTACTTC. It codes for CASSLGTGGQETQYF.

The V gene is TRBV2, the J gene TRBJ1-2; D perhaps matches TRBD1 (6 bases). Germline V gene data show CDR1 as SNHLY and CDR2 as FYNNEI. V shed 4 bases and J shed 3 bases, with 12 bases lying between them. CDR3 length: 14 residues. The CDR3 loop is CASSGRGSYYGYTF. CDR3 coding DNA: TGTGCCAGCAGTGGCAGGGGAAGTTACTATGGCTACACCTTC.

The rearrangement joins TRBV4-2 to TRBJ1-2, with D possibly being TRBD1 (5 bases). Germline loops: CDR1 LGHNA, CDR2 YNFKEQ. This CDR3 contains 18 residues. Trimming took 1 base from V and 0 from J, leaving 18 bases between them. This CDR3 reads CASSQGNRRGTPNYGYTF. The CDR3 DNA sequence: TGTGCCAGCAGCCAAGGGAACAGGCGGGGGACGCCTAACTATGGCTACACCTTC.

The chain links TRBV6-4 to TRBJ2-2; a possible D gene is TRBD2 (6 bases). The CDR3 extends over 15 amino acids. The ends were cut back, 7 bases at V and 4 bases at J, with 16 bases in the middle. CDR1 is MRHNA and CDR2 is SNTAGT in the germline V gene. The CDR3 DNA reads as TGTGCCAGCATTCAAGAAGCGGGTATCACCGGGGAGCTGTTTTTT. Protein: CASIQEAGITGELFF.

The rearrangement links TRBV4-1 to TRBJ2-3; no reliable D call. The CDR3 totals 14 residues. Germline-derived CDR1 and CDR2 are MGHRA and YSYEKL. The V gene lost 7 bases and the J gene lost 1 base, with 12 bases spanning the gap. Here the CDR3 reads CASTSNIGTDTQYF. The CDR3 region has the DNA TGCGCCAGCACCTCGAACATCGGCACAGATACGCAGTATTTT.

V usage is TRBV6-6 and J usage is TRBJ1-3; D unclear. Per germline, CDR1 MNHNY and CDR2 SVGAGI (reference sequence). Trimming took off 2 bases at V and 0 bases at J, with 5 bases between the two ends. This CDR3 contains 14 residues. This chain's CDR3 is CASSYGDSGNTIYF. In nucleotides, the CDR3 is TGTGCCAGCAGTTACGGAGACTCTGGAAACACCATATATTTT.

The V and J genes are TRBV30 and TRBJ2-7, with 8 bases identical to TRBD1. The CDR3 extends over 11 amino acids. Trimming removed 5 bases from V and 4 bases from J; junction bases left unmatched: 1. Germline CDR1 and CDR2: GTSNPN and SVGIG (reference sequence). Here the CDR3 reads CAWDRGYEQYF. The CDR3, as DNA: TGTGCCTGGGACAGGGGTTACGAGCAGTACTTC.

The J gene is TRBJ1-4, the V gene TRBV19; tentatively, D is TRBD1 (6 bases). Trimming shortened V by 5 bases and J by 3 bases, and 13 bases separated the two germline ends. The CDR3 has 15 residues. Germline V lookup: CDR1 LNHDA, CDR2 SQIVND (reference sequence). The CDR3 is CASSANRDANEKLFF. In DNA form, the CDR3 reads TGTGCCAGTAGTGCCAACAGGGATGCTAATGAAAAACTGTTTTTT.

The genes are TRBV5-6 and TRBJ2-5; D is perhaps TRBD1 (6 bases). The CDR3 covers 15 residues. Trimming shortened V by 1 base and J by 7 bases, and 17 bases separated the two germline ends. The germline gives CDR1 SGHDT, CDR2 YYEEEE. CDR3 bases: TGTGCCAGCAGCTTGTCGGTCAGGGGTTGGGTGACCCAGTACTTC. Residues: CASSLSVRGWVTQYF.

The chain couples TRBV9 to TRBJ1-2; D unclear. This CDR3 spans 14 amino acids. The V gene's germline CDR1 is SGDLS and CDR2 YYNGEE. V was cut by 1 base and J by 2 bases, with 9 bases left in between. Here the CDR3 reads CASSVPNANYGYTF. CDR3 bases: TGTGCCAGCAGCGTACCCAATGCGAACTATGGCTACACCTTC. Based on the CDR3 plus reference TRBV9 and TRBJ1-2, the full variable domain is DSGVTQTPKHLITATGQRVTLRCSPRSGDLSVYWYQQSLDQGLQFLIQYYNGEERAKGNILERFSAQQFPDLHSELNLSSLELGDSALYFCASSVPNANYGYTFGSGTRLTVV.